These T cell receptor beta chains were read from a single sample in a study of identical twins. MiXCR was run by TCRdb on the 5' RACE reads, yielding one entry per CDR3 protein. The sample has hundreds of thousands of distinct CDR3 sequences; roughly 6% are singletons. Sequences were obtained from naive T cells sorted from blood. These receptors all stem from a man aged 18 to 29 in good health. Both conserved end residues are part of each CDR3. A D gene is named only where the DNA matches it firmly. Size tells how often a clone was seen (once, few, many) or the class of an expanded clone, and some rows leave it out.

-	-	TRBJ2-4	TRBV18	CASSPNDKNIQYF	TGTGCCAGCTCACCAAATGACAAAAACATTCAGTACTTC
many	TRBD2	TRBJ2-1	TRBV9	CASSVVPSGGNEQFF	TGTGCCAGCAGCGTAGTCCCTAGCGGGGGAAATGAGCAGTTCTTC
few	-	TRBJ1-2	TRBV10-3	CAISGAKAHYGYTF	TGTGCCATCAGTGGGGCAAAAGCCCACTATGGCTACACCTTC
-	-	TRBJ2-5	TRBV7-6	CASSLEMGSGVGTQYF	TGTGCCAGCAGCTTAGAAATGGGTTCGGGTGTAGGGACCCAGTACTTC
many	TRBD2	TRBJ2-1	TRBV5-1	CASSPGLAGTEQFF	TGCGCCAGCAGCCCGGGACTAGCGGGGACTGAGCAGTTCTTC
many	TRBD1	TRBJ2-3	TRBV9	CASSGGQGTDTQYF	TGTGCCAGCAGCGGGGGACAGGGGACAGATACGCAGTATTTT
many	TRBD2	TRBJ2-3	TRBV6-1	CASSPLLSGFEPATQYF	TGTGCCAGCAGTCCTCTCCTTAGCGGGTTCGAGCCGGCTACGCAGTATTTT
many	-	TRBJ2-3	TRBV7-9	CASSLTSWATSTDTQYF	TGTGCCAGCAGCTTAACGTCTTGGGCTACCAGCACAGATACGCAGTATTTT
many	-	TRBJ2-5	TRBV4-1	CASSHLVGQETQYF	TGCGCCAGCAGCCACTTAGTTGGTCAGGAGACCCAGTACTTC
few	-	TRBJ2-1	TRBV6-1	CASHTVPYNEQFF	TGTGCCAGCCATACCGTACCGTACAATGAGCAGTTCTTC
many	TRBD1	TRBJ1-5	TRBV28	CASITGGPGQPQHF	TGTGCCAGCATTACAGGGGGCCCCGGCCAGCCCCAGCATTTT
-	-	TRBJ1-3	TRBV5-1	CASRAGPGNTIYF	TGCGCCAGCAGAGCCGGACCGGGGAACACCATATATTTT
few	TRBD1	TRBJ2-3	TRBV6-1	CASSPGQGIRDTQYF	TGTGCCAGCAGTCCAGGACAGGGCATTCGGGATACGCAGTATTTT
few	TRBD1	TRBJ1-5	TRBV15	CATSRVVGQGATPQHF	TGTGCCACCAGCAGAGTCGTCGGGCAGGGGGCGACGCCCCAGCATTTT
many	TRBD2	TRBJ2-4	TRBV20-1	CSARERTSGRKNIQYF	TGCAGTGCTAGAGAGAGGACTAGCGGGAGGAAAAACATTCAGTACTTC
many	-	TRBJ1-6	TRBV12-3/TRBV12-4	CASSLMGNSPLHF	TGTGCCAGCAGTTTAATGGGTAATTCACCCCTCCACTTT
many	-	TRBJ1-1	TRBV29-1	CSVDIGRGEAFF	TGCAGCGTTGATATAGGGCGGGGTGAAGCTTTCTTT
few	-	TRBJ1-1	TRBV12-3/TRBV12-4	CASSLGVGWGAQNTEAFF	TGTGCCAGCAGTTTAGGTGTAGGATGGGGGGCGCAGAACACTGAAGCTTTCTTT
few	-	TRBJ2-1	TRBV20-1	CSARDYPNEQFF	TGCAGTGCTAGAGACTACCCGAATGAGCAGTTCTTC
many	TRBD1	TRBJ1-2	TRBV10-3	CAAETGDGYTF	TGTGCCGCAGAGACAGGGGATGGCTACACCTTC
many	-	TRBJ1-5	TRBV9	CASSVGGSGNQPQHF	TGTGCCAGCAGCGTAGGGGGTAGCGGCAATCAGCCCCAGCATTTT
many	-	TRBJ1-1	TRBV5-1	CASSLATGGSKDTEAFF	TGCGCCAGCAGCTTGGCGACCGGGGGGAGTAAGGACACTGAAGCTTTCTTT
few	TRBD2	TRBJ2-3	TRBV5-1	CASSLAGRALDTQYF	TGCGCCAGCAGCTTGGCAGGGAGGGCCTTAGATACGCAGTATTTT
many	TRBD1	TRBJ2-7	TRBV28	CASSSWDRVAYEQYF	TGTGCCAGCAGTTCATGGGACAGGGTTGCCTACGAGCAGTACTTC
few	-	TRBJ2-1	TRBV6-1	CASSPAESSYNEQFF	TGTGCCAGCAGTCCCGCGGAGAGCTCCTACAATGAGCAGTTCTTC
many	TRBD1	TRBJ1-4	TRBV15	CATSPGTGWNEKLFF	TGTGCCACCAGCCCCGGGACAGGGTGGAATGAAAAACTGTTTTTT
many	TRBD1	TRBJ2-7	TRBV7-2	CASSFTGTGALYEQYF	TGTGCCAGCAGCTTCACCGGGACAGGGGCCCTCTACGAGCAGTACTTC
-	TRBD1	TRBJ2-5	TRBV27	CASRPDRGVSQETQYF	TGTGCCAGCAGACCCGACAGGGGAGTGTCCCAAGAGACCCAGTACTTC
-	-	TRBJ1-5	TRBV12-3/TRBV12-4	CASSFRPGLMDSNQPQHF	TGTGCCAGCAGTTTCCGGCCAGGGCTCATGGATAGCAATCAGCCCCAGCATTTT
many	-	TRBJ2-3	TRBV6-1	CASTKDLGTQYF	TGTGCCAGCACTAAAGATTTGGGGACGCAGTATTTT
-	TRBD2	TRBJ2-5	TRBV14	CASSQVSAGAQETQYF	TGTGCCAGCAGCCAAGTGTCAGCGGGGGCCCAAGAGACCCAGTACTTC
many	-	TRBJ1-6	TRBV7-2	CASTETGRGSPLHF	TGTGCCAGCACCGAAACCGGCCGGGGTTCACCCCTCCACTTT
many	-	TRBJ2-3	TRBV6-1	CASSSEQRSTDTQYF	TGTGCCAGCAGCTCTGAACAGCGTAGCACAGATACGCAGTATTTT